The 26 T cell receptor beta chains presented below share a single source sample, sequenced in a study of Tregs in tolerant kidney transplant recipients. Clones were sequenced by immunoSEQ multiplex PCR, and TCRdb holds only the in-frame ones, with some missing. The sample consists of 68,000 or so clones, 84% of them appearing once. Sequenced input: CD4+ T cells from blood. All receptors derive from a human donor in good health.

The chain is built from TRBV7-9 and TRBJ2-7; D ambiguous. V dropped 3 bases and J dropped 7 bases, with 4 bases sitting between them. This CDR3 is 10 amino acids long. Germline V CDR1 and CDR2: SEHNR, FQNEAQ (reference sequence). In DNA, the CDR3 is TGTGCCAGCAGCTTGGGGGAGCAGTACTTC. Its translation: CASSLGEQYF.

The chain joins TRBV6-1 to TRBJ2-6, with D uncertain. V was trimmed by 0 bases and J by 0 bases, leaving 6 bases between them. Germline V CDR1 and CDR2: MNHNS, SASEGT. This CDR3 comprises 16 residues. The CDR3 is CASSEAPDSGANVLTF. In DNA, the CDR3 is TGTGCCAGCAGTGAAGCCCCGGACTCTGGGGCCAACGTCCTGACTTTC.

The J gene is TRBJ2-1, the V gene TRBV6-6; D possibly corresponds to TRBD1 (5 bases). This CDR3 comprises 13 residues. The V end was cut by 0 bases, the J end by 7 bases, with 7 bases between. Per the germline V gene, CDR1 is MNHNY and CDR2 is SVGAGI (reference sequence). The DNA for the CDR3 is TGTGCCAGCAGTTACTCTAGGGGAAATGAGCAGTTCTTC. Translation: CASSYSRGNEQFF.

The V call is TRBV7-8, the J call TRBJ2-7, with D perhaps TRBD1 (5 bases). This CDR3 has 14 residues. The germline V and J ends were trimmed by 1 base and 3 bases, with 10 bases remaining between them. Germline loops: CDR1 SGHVS, CDR2 FQNEAQ. In DNA, the CDR3 is TGTGCCAGCAGCTTAGGTGGACACCACTACGAGCAGTACTTC. It specifies CASSLGGHHYEQYF.

The chain couples TRBV4-3 to TRBJ2-3; the D is unclear. In germline, CDR1 is LGHNA, CDR2 YSLEER. This CDR3 is 13 amino acids long. The V end lost 3 bases, the J end lost 2 bases, and 6 bases lay between the germline ends. The CDR3 sequence: CASSQVDTDTQYF. The CDR3 nucleotides are TGCGCCAGCAGCCAGGTTGACACAGATACGCAGTATTTT.

The CDR3 protein is CASSYSIRGRGEKLFF. In DNA form, the CDR3 reads TGTGCCAGCAGTTACTCGATCCGCGGGAGGGGTGAAAAACTGTTTTTT. The chain recombines TRBV6-5 with TRBJ1-4; TRBD1 is a possible D gene (5 bases). Between the trimmed V and J ends, which lost 0 bases and 7 bases, there was a span of 15 bases. The CDR3 extends over 16 amino acids. Germline V lookup: CDR1 MNHEY, CDR2 SVGAGI.

This sequence joins TRBV4-3 and TRBJ2-5; D is possibly TRBD2 (5 bases). V dropped 0 bases and J dropped 4 bases, with 12 bases sitting between them. Per germline, CDR1 LGHNA and CDR2 YSLEER. The CDR3 is made up of 15 amino acids. CDR3: CASSQEVTGRETQYF. The CDR3 DNA follows: TGCGCCAGCAGCCAAGAAGTTACGGGGAGAGAGACCCAGTACTTC.

The CDR3, as DNA: TGCGCCAGCAGCCTGACCCGAGGGGGGAACACTGAAGCTTTCTTT. Amino acid sequence: CASSLTRGGNTEAFF. The chain carries TRBV5-1 and TRBJ1-1; possible D gene TRBD1, 6 bases. V was cut by 4 bases and J by 1 base, with 14 bases left in between. The germline V gene has CDR1 SGHRS and CDR2 YFSETQ. This CDR3 spans 15 amino acids.

With regard to this clone: It is unclear where the CDR3 begins or ends on the DNA, so no DNA is shown, and the CDR3 is as TCRdb lists it. This chain connects TRBV21-1 to TRBJ1-5; the D call of TRBD1 is as the table states it, not checked on the DNA. TRBV21-1 is shown as a pseudogene. The CDR3 numbers 16 amino acids, ends counted. The CDR3 reads CASSFGPGTVCQPQHF.

A few counts support this clone. CDR3 sequence reads: CASSLSESTDTQYF. For the CDR3, the DNA is TGTGCCAGCAGCCTTAGCGAAAGCACAGATACGCAGTATTTT. The chain combines TRBV5-6 with TRBJ2-3; tentative D call: TRBD2 (5 bases). This CDR3 is built from 14 residues. From germline, CDR1 is SGHDT and CDR2 YYEEEE. V lost 4 bases and J 0 bases, leaving 9 bases between the germline ends. The full variable domain, with the rest looked up from reference TRBV5-6 and TRBJ2-3, is DAGVTQSPTHLIKTRGQQVTLRCSPKSGHDTVSWYQQALGQGPQFIFQYYEEEERQRGNFPDRFSGHQFPNYSSELNVNALLLGDSALYLCASSLSESTDTQYFGPGTRLTVL.

The V call is TRBV4-2, the J call TRBJ1-5, with TRBD1 as a possible D gene (6 bases). Germline V gives CDR1 LGHNA, CDR2 YNFKEQ. The CDR3 totals 14 residues. Trimming removed 1 base at V and 3 bases at J, with 7 bases between. The CDR3 sequence is CASSQGTDNQPQHF. In DNA, the CDR3 is TGTGCCAGCAGCCAAGGGACAGACAATCAGCCCCAGCATTTT.

The chain couples TRBV12-2 to TRBJ2-7; TRBD2 was called by the table and not checked on the DNA. TRBV12-2 constitutes a pseudogene. This CDR3 comprises 16 residues. The CDR3 is CASRSSLRRRVSEQYF. CDR3 nucleotides: TGTGCAAGTCGCTCTTCCCTGAGGCGGCGGGTGAGTGAGCAGTACTTC.

V gene TRBV13 combines with J gene TRBJ2-1; TRBD2 is a possible D gene (6 bases). Per germline, CDR1 PRHDT and CDR2 FYEKMQ (reference sequence). The CDR3 contains 18 residues. Trimming stripped 4 bases from V and 2 bases from J, with 21 bases between. Here the CDR3 DNA reads TGTGCCAGCAGCTCCCAGCCCTTAGCGGAGCCGGCCTACAATGAGCAGTTCTTC. The encoded protein is CASSSQPLAEPAYNEQFF. The full variable domain, rest sourced from reference TRBV13 and TRBJ2-1, is AAGVIQSPRHLIKEKRETATLKCYPIPRHDTVYWYQQGPGQDPQFLISFYEKMQSDKGSIPDRFSAQQFSDYHSELNMSSLELGDSALYFCASSSQPLAEPAYNEQFFGPGTRLTVL.

This clone has just one count. The V call is TRBV18, the J call TRBJ1-1, with 7 positions matching TRBD1. Germline CDR1 is KGHSH and CDR2 is LQKENI. The CDR3 is 14 amino acids. The junction had 11 bases not matched to a gene; V was cut back by 5 bases and J by 8 bases. CDR3 bases: TGTGCCAGCTCAGCGACAGGGAATATGCTGGAAGCTTTCTTT. Protein sequence: CASSATGNMLEAFF.

The chain is built from TRBV12-5 and TRBJ2-5, with TRBD1 matching 10 bases. CDR1 is LGHNT and CDR2 is FRNRAP in the germline V gene. Trimming cost V 5 bases and J 5 bases; bases outside gene matches: 5. The CDR3 contains 14 residues. CDR3 loop: CASGGDRGGETQYF. CDR3 DNA sequence: TGTGCTAGTGGTGGGGACAGGGGTGGGGAGACCCAGTACTTC.

The chain couples TRBV6-6 to TRBJ2-7, with 7 bases that match TRBD1. This CDR3 region has 16 residues. With 2 bases clipped from V and 3 bases from J, the junction kept 10 bases outside the gene matches. Looked up from germline, CDR1 is MNHNY and CDR2 is SVGAGI (reference sequence). For the CDR3, the DNA is TGTGCCAGCAGTTACACGGGACAGATGGGCTTCTACGAGCAGTACTTC. Its translation is CASSYTGQMGFYEQYF.

V is TRBV5-1 and J is TRBJ2-3, with D uncertain. In germline, CDR1 is SGHRS, CDR2 YFSETQ. The CDR3 is made up of 13 amino acids. V was pared by 0 bases and J by 4 bases, with 6 bases between. The DNA of the CDR3 is TGCGCCAGCAGCTTGGAACTCTCAGATACGCAGTATTTT. Translated: CASSLELSDTQYF.

The chain recombines TRBV7-6 with TRBJ2-6; D gene uncertain. With 5 bases removed from V and 0 bases from J, the gap between germline ends came to 11 bases. The V gene's germline CDR1 is SGHVS and CDR2 FNYEAQ. The CDR3 sequence is 16 residues long. The CDR3 DNA reads TGTGCCAGCAGCCCAGAAGTGCGCTCTGGGGCCAACGTCCTGACTTTC. It codes for CASSPEVRSGANVLTF.

The chain joins TRBV10-3 to TRBJ2-1; D unresolved. Trimming left V 1 base short and J 12 bases short, with 10 bases between. The CDR3 has 12 amino acids. CDR1 ENHRY and CDR2 SYGVKD come from the germline V gene. The CDR3 DNA sequence: TGTGCCATCAGTGAGTTCCTCGGAGCGCAGTTCTTC. Protein: CAISEFLGAQFF.

V gene TRBV7-6 combines with J gene TRBJ2-7; the D call may be TRBD1 or TRBD2 (6 bases each). Germline V gene sequence: CDR1 SGHVS, CDR2 FNYEAQ. The CDR3 length is 13 residues. Trimming removed 5 bases from V and 6 bases from J, with 14 bases in between. The CDR3 nucleotides are TGTGCCAGCAGCGCAGCCAGGGGAGGCGAGCAGTACTTC. Its protein is CASSAARGGEQYF.

The CDR3 DNA is TGTGCCAGCAGCTTAGCCGCAGATACGCAGTATTTT. Translation gives CASSLAADTQYF. The chain is built from TRBV11-1 and TRBJ2-3, with unresolved D. This CDR3 is built from 12 residues. Germline CDR1 and CDR2: SGHAT and FQDESV (reference sequence). V lost 0 bases and J lost 4, with 2 bases in between.

The rearrangement links TRBV7-2 to TRBJ1-5, with D possibly matching TRBD1 (5 bases). Germline values: CDR1 SGHTA, CDR2 FQGNSA. Trimming left V 5 bases short and J 7 bases short, with 12 bases between. The CDR3 is 13 amino acids. The CDR3 loop reads CASSLGGDQPQHF. CDR3 sequence (DNA): TGTGCCAGCAGCCTGGGGGGGGACCAGCCCCAGCATTTT.

This clone was picked up one time. This sample includes further DNA sequences coding for the same CDR3. The V call is TRBV5-1, the J call TRBJ2-7; D perhaps matches TRBD2 (6 bases). CDR1 and CDR2 (germline): SGHRS, YFSETQ. CDR3 length: 14 amino acids. Trimming left V 0 bases short and J 4 bases short, with 11 bases between. The DNA of the CDR3 is TGCGCCAGCAGCTTGGCCGGGGGTGCGTACGAGCAGTACTTC. Its protein product is CASSLAGGAYEQYF.

The chain links TRBV20-1 to TRBJ1-1, with D unresolved. The CDR3 sequence is 11 residues long. Germline V gives CDR1 DFQATT, CDR2 SNEGSKA (reference sequence). Trimming stripped 5 bases from V and 6 bases from J, with 10 bases between. The DNA for the CDR3 is TGCAGTGCTGCAGTGCCGGCTGAAGCTTTCTTT. It is translated as CSAAVPAEAFF.

V gene TRBV5-1 combines with J gene TRBJ1-1; D is unresolved. Looked up from germline, CDR1 is SGHRS and CDR2 is YFSETQ. Trimming removed 5 bases from V and 4 bases from J, with 9 bases in between. The CDR3 spans 12 residues. The CDR3 protein is CASSSGPTEAFF. CDR3 nucleotide sequence: TGCGCCAGCAGTAGCGGGCCCACTGAAGCTTTCTTT.

J is TRBJ2-3 and V is TRBV12-5; D remains unclear. The CDR3 contains 12 residues. Germline assignment: CDR1 LGHNT and CDR2 FRNRAP. V lost 6 bases and J 0 bases, leaving 4 bases between the germline ends. The CDR3 loop is CASGTSTDTQYF. The CDR3 region has the DNA TGTGCTAGTGGGACTAGCACAGATACGCAGTATTTT.